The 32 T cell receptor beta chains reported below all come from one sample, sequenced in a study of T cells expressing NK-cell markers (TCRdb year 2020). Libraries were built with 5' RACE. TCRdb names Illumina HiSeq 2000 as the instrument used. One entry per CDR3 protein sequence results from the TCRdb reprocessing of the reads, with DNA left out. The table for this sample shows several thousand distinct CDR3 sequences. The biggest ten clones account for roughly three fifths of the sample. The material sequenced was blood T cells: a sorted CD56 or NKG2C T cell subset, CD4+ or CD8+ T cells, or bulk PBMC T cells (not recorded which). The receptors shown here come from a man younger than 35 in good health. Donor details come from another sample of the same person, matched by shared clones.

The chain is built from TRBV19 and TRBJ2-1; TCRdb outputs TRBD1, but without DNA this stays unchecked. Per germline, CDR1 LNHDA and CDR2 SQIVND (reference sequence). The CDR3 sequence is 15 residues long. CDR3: CASSIGGPFYNEQFF.

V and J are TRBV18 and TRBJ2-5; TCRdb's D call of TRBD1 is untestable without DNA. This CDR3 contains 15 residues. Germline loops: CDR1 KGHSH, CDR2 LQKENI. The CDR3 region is CASSRTGATQETQYF.

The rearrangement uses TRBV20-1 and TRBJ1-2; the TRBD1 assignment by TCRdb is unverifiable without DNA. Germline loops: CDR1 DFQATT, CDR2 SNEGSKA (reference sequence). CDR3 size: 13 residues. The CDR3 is CSARSGVNYGYTF.

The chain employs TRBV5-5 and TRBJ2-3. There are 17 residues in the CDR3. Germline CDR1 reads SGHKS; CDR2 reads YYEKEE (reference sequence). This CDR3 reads CASSPRRSRSSTDTQYF.

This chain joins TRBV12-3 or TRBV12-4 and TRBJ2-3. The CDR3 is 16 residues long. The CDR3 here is CASSFFSNKDTDTQYF.

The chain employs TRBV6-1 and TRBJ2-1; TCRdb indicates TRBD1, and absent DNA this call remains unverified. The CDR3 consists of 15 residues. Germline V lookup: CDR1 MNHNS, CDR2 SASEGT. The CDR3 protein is CASSGTPDRVNEQFF.

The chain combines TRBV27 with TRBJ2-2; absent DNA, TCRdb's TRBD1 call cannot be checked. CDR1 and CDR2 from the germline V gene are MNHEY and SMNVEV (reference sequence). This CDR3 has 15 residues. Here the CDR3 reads CASSPDRGHTGELFF.

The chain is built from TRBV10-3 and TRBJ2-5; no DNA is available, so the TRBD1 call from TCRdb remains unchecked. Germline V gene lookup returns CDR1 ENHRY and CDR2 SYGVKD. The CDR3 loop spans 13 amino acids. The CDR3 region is CAISALQGETQYF.

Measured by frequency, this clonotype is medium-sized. The CDR3 sequence: CASTGGYTEAFF. The genes are TRBV6-6 and TRBJ1-1; TCRdb selects TRBD1, and the lack of DNA leaves this call unchecked. Germline V gene lookup returns CDR1 MNHNY and CDR2 SVGAGI (reference sequence). The CDR3 runs 12 residues.

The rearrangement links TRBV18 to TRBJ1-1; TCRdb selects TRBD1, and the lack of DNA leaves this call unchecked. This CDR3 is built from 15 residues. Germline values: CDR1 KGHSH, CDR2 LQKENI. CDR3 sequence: CASSLGQDRPVLAFF.

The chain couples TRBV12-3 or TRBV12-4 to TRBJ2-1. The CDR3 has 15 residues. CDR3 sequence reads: CASSLFRTSYWEQFF.

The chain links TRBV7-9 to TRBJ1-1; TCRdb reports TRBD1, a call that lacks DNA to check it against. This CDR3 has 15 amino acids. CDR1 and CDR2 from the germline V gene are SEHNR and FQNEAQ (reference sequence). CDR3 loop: CASTSTGELNTEAFF.

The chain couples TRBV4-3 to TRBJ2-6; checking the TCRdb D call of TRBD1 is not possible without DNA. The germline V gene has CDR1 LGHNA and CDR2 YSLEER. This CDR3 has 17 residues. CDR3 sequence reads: CASSRSGTGTGANVLTF.

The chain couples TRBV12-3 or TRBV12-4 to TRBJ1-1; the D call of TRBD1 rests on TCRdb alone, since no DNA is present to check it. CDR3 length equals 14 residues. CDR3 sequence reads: CASSRQELNTEAFF.

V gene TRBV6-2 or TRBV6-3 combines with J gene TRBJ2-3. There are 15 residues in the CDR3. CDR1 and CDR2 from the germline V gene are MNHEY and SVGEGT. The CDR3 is CASSYPDLRTDTQYF.

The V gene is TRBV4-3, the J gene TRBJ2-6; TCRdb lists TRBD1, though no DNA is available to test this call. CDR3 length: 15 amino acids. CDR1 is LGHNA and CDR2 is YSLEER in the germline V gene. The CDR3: CASSQAGSGANVLTF.

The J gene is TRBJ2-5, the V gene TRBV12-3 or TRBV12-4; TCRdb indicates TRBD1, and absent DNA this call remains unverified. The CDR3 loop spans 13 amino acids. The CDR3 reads CASSRDSQETQYF.

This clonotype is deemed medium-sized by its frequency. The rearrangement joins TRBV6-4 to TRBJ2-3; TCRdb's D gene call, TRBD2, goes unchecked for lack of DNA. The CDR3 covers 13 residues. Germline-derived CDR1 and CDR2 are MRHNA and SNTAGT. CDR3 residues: CASSGGSTDTQYF.

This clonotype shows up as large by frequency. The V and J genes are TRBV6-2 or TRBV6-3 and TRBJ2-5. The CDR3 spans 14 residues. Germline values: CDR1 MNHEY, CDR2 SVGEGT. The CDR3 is CASSSGLERETQYF.

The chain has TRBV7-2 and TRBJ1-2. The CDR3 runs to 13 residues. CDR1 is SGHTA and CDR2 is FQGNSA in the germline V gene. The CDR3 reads CASRNTQNYGYTF.

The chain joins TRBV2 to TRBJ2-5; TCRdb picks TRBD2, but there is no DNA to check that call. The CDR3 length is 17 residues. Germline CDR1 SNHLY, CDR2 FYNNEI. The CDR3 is CASSAGTSGSYQETQYF.

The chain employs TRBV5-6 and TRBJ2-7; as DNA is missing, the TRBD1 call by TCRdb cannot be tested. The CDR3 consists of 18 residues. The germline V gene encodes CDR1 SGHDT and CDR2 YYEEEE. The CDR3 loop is CASSPVAGVREHSYEQYF.

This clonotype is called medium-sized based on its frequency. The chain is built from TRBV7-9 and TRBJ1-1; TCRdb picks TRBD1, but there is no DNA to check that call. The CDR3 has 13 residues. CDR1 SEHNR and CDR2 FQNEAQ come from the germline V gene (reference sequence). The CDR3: CASSMSGSSEAFF.

The CDR3 region is CASSLLAGGHTGELFF. This chain connects TRBV5-4 to TRBJ2-2; TCRdb proposes TRBD2, but this gene call is untestable without DNA. The CDR3 has 16 residues. CDR1 is SGHNT and CDR2 is YYREEE in the germline V gene (reference sequence).

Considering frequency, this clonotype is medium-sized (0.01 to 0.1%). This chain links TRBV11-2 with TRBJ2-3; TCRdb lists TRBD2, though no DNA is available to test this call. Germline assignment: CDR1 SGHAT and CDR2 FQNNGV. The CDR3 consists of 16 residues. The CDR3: CASSLAGGTGTDTQYF.

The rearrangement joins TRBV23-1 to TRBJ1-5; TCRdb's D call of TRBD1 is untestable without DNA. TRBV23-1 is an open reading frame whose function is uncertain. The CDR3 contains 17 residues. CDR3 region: CASSQSGGLYSNQPQHF.

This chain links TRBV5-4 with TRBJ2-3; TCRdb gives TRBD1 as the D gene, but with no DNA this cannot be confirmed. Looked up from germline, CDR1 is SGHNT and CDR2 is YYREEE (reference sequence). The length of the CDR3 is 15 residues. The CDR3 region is CASSLGQGVTDTQYF.

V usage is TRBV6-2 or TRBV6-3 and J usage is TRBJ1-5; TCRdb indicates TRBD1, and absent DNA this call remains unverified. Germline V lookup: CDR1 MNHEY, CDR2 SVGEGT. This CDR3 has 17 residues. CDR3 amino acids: CASRDRPFPPGDQPQHF.

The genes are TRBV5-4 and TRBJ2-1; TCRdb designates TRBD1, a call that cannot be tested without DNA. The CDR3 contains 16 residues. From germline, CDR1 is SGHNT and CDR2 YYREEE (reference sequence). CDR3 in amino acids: CASSVQPGQGQDEQFF.

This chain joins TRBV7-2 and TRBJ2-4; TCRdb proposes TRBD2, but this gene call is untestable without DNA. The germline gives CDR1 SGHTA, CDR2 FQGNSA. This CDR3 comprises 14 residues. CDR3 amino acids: CASSSAVGRGIQYF.

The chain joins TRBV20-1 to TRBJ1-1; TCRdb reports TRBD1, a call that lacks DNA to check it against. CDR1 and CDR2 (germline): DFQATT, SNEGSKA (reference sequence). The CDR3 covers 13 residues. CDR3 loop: CSAPQGMWTEAFF.

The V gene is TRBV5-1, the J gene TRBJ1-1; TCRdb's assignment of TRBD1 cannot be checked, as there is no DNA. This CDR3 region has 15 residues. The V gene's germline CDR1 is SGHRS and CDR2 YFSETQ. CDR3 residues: CASSFGQTMNTEAFF.